The 12 T cell receptor beta chains below all came from one sample that was sequenced in a study of T cell changes during pregnancy in multiple sclerosis. Data came from immunoSEQ multiplex PCR; TCRdb stores just in-frame clones and leaves some out. The sample records about 63,000 clones, roughly 92% being singletons. Source: CD8+ T cells from peripheral blood mononuclear cells, taken in the second trimester of pregnancy. These receptors were obtained from a female donor with multiple sclerosis, enrolled in a pregnancy study.

The CDR3 here is CASTPPGATEAFF. CDR3 DNA sequence: TGTGCCAGCACCCCCCCAGGGGCCACTGAAGCTTTCTTT. The chain recombines TRBV5-5 with TRBJ1-1, with D possibly TRBD1 on 6 matching bases. This CDR3 contains 13 residues. V shed 6 bases and J shed 4 bases, with 13 bases lying between them. CDR1 SGHKS and CDR2 YYEKEE come from the germline V gene (reference sequence).

The CDR3 protein is CASSQETSRSELFF. The CDR3, as DNA: TGTGCCAGCAGCCAGGAGACTAGCCGATCGGAGCTGTTTTTT. This chain links TRBV4-2 with TRBJ2-2; 7 nucleotides agree with TRBD2. This CDR3 has 14 residues. Germline assignment: CDR1 LGHNA and CDR2 YNFKEQ. J was trimmed by 10 bases and V by 3 bases; bases with no gene match: 8.

This chain joins TRBV21-1 and TRBJ1-4. TRBV21-1 is flagged as a pseudogene. This CDR3 is 15 amino acids long. CDR3 in amino acids: CFQSPRGATNEKLFF. The CDR3 DNA follows: TGTTTCCAATCCCCGCGGGGGGCAACTAATGAAAAACTGTTTTTT.

J is TRBJ2-3 and V is TRBV30; 12 bases align to TRBD2. V was pared by 0 bases and J by 5 bases, with 9 bases of the junction left unmatched. CDR3 size: 17 residues. CDR1 GTSNPN and CDR2 SVGIG come from the germline V gene (reference sequence). This chain's CDR3 is CAWSVIMASGRVDTQYF. The CDR3 region has the DNA TGTGCCTGGAGTGTAATAATGGCTAGCGGGAGGGTAGATACGCAGTATTTT.

The V and J genes are TRBV27 and TRBJ2-7, with D hard to call. The CDR3 covers 14 residues. The ends were cut back, 2 bases at V and 2 bases at J, with 10 bases in the middle. Germline V gene sequence: CDR1 MNHEY, CDR2 SMNVEV (reference sequence). The CDR3 DNA follows: TGTGCCAGCAGTTTAGGCGGCAGAACCTACGAGCAGTACTTC. Translated, it gives CASSLGGRTYEQYF.

The chain has TRBV7-9 and TRBJ2-7, with 9 positions matching TRBD2. The CDR3 spans 14 residues. Germline CDR1 and CDR2: SEHNR and FQNEAQ (reference sequence). V shed 6 bases and J 6 bases; nucleotides not matched to a gene: 9. The CDR3 coding sequence is TGTGCCAGCAGGGCCGGGACTAGCCCTCTCGAGCAGTACTTC. This gives the protein CASRAGTSPLEQYF. Full variable domain (remainder filled in from reference TRBV7-9 and TRBJ2-7): DTGVSQNPRHKITKRGQNVTFRCDPISEHNRLYWYRQTLGQGPEFLTYFQNEAQLEKSRLLSDRFSAERPKGSFSTLEIQRTEQGDSAMYLCASRAGTSPLEQYFGPGTRLTVT.

V is TRBV4-1 and J is TRBJ2-3; D possibly corresponds to TRBD2 (6 bases). V dropped 0 bases and J dropped 1 base, with 14 bases sitting between them. The CDR3 is 17 amino acids. The germline CDR1 and CDR2 sequences are MGHRA and YSYEKL. Here the CDR3 DNA reads TGCGCCAGCAGCCAAGAAGGGAGGTGGCCGGGCACAGATACGCAGTATTTT. Encoded protein: CASSQEGRWPGTDTQYF.

The chain uses TRBV25-1 and TRBJ2-5; a weak D match, TRBD1 (6 bases). CDR3 length: 14 amino acids. Trimming stripped 4 bases from V and 1 base from J, with 10 bases between. Germline CDR1 and CDR2: MGHDK and SYGVNS. CDR3 sequence: CASSVGTTQETQYF. CDR3 bases: TGTGCCAGCAGTGTCGGGACAACCCAAGAGACCCAGTACTTC.

The chain joins TRBV2 to TRBJ2-7, with D perhaps TRBD1 (7 bases). The CDR3 consists of 15 residues. V was trimmed by 2 bases and J by 3 bases, leaving 14 bases between them. The germline V gene encodes CDR1 SNHLY and CDR2 FYNNEI. The CDR3 sequence: CASSESQGEVYEQYF. CDR3 nucleotides: TGTGCCAGCAGTGAATCGCAGGGGGAGGTCTACGAGCAGTACTTC.

This rearrangement joins TRBV25-1 to TRBJ1-3; no firm D call. This CDR3 has 14 amino acids. The V end lost 4 bases, the J end lost 2 bases, and 9 bases lay between the germline ends. Germline V gene data show CDR1 as MGHDK and CDR2 as SYGVNS. The CDR3 sequence is CASSGGVPGNTIYF. CDR3 coding DNA: TGTGCCAGCAGTGGAGGTGTTCCTGGAAACACCATATATTTT.

This clone has more than one count but fewer than ten. The gene calls are TRBV2 and TRBJ1-5; unclear D gene. The length of the CDR3 is 13 residues. Trimming removed 5 bases from V and 4 bases from J, with 9 bases in between. Germline V gives CDR1 SNHLY, CDR2 FYNNEI. The CDR3 sequence is CASSQGYNQPQHF. The CDR3 DNA reads TGTGCCAGCAGTCAAGGCTATAATCAGCCCCAGCATTTT.

V gene TRBV9 combines with J gene TRBJ2-7; 7 nucleotides align to TRBD2. V shed 4 bases, J shed 2 bases, and the junction held 9 bases outside the gene matches. This CDR3 is 15 amino acids long. In germline, CDR1 is SGDLS, CDR2 YYNGEE. The CDR3: CASSPRGAGAYEQYF. The CDR3 region has the DNA TGTGCCAGCAGCCCCCGCGGGGCGGGAGCCTACGAGCAGTACTTC.